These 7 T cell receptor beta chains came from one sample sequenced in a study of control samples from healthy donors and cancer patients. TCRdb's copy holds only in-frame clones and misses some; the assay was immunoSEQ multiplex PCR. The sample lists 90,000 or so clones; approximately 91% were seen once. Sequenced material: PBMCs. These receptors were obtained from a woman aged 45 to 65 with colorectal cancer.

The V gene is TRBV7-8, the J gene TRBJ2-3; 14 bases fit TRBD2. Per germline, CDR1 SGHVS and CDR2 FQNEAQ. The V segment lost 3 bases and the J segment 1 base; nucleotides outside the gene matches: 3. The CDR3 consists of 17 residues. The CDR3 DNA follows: TGTGCCAGCAGCTTTTGGACTAGCGGGGGGCGCACAGATACGCAGTATTTT. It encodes CASSFWTSGGRTDTQYF.

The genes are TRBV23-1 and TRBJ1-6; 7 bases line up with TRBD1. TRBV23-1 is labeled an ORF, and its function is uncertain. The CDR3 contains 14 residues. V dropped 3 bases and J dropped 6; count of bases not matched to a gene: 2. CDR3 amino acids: CASSQTGPNSPLHF. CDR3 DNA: TGCGCCAGCAGTCAGACAGGGCCTAATTCACCCCTCCACTTT.

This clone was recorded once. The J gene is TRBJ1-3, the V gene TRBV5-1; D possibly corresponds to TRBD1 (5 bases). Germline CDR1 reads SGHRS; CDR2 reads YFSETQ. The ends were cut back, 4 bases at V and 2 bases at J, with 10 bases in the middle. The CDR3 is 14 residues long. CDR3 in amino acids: CASSLGGAGNTIYF. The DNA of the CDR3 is TGCGCCAGCAGCCTGGGGGGGGCTGGAAACACCATATATTTT.

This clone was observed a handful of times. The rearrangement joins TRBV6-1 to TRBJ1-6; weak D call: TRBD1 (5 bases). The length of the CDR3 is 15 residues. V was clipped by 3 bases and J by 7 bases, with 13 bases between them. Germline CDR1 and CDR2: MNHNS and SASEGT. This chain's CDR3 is CASSEPGRINSPLHF. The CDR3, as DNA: TGTGCCAGCAGTGAGCCGGGACGGATAAATTCACCCCTCCACTTT.

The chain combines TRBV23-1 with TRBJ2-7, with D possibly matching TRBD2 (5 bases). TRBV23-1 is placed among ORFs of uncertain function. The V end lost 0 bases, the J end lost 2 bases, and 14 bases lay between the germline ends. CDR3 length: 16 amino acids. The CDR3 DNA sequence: TGCGCCAGCAGTCAATCCCTCGGACTCCTCACCTACGAGCAGTACGTC. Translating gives CASSQSLGLLTYEQYV.

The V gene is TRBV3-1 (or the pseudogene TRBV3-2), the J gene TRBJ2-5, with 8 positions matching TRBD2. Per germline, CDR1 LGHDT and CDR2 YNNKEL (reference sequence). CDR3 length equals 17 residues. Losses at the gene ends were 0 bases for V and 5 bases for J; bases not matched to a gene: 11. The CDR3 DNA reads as TGTGCCAGCAGCCAAGATCTCCTAATCCGGGGGGGGGAGACCCAGTACTTC. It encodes CASSQDLLIRGGETQYF.

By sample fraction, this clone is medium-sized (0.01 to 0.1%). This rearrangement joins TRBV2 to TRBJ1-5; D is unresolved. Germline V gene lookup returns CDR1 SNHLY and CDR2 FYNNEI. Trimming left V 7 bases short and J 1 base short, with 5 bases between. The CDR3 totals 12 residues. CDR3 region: CASKNSNQPQHF. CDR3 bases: TGTGCCAGCAAGAACAGCAATCAGCCCCAGCATTTT.